The 8 T cell receptor beta chains below all came from one sample that was sequenced in a study of cytomegalovirus exposure and HLA in healthy donors. The PCR used 60 Vbeta and 13 Jbeta primers. This table comes from immunoSEQ multiplex PCR, and its TCRdb copy is limited to in-frame clones, with some not included. Here the sample spans about 100,000 clones, 10% being singletons. The sequencing input was PBMCs. The receptors here all came from a man in his forties in good health and CMV-seropositive.

The chain employs TRBV5-1 and TRBJ1-4; D remains unclear. Germline CDR1 is SGHRS and CDR2 is YFSETQ. The V and J ends lost 2 bases and 3 bases respectively, with 8 bases between them. The CDR3 loop spans 14 amino acids. The CDR3, as DNA: TGCGCCAGCAGCTTTGGTGCGGCTAATGAAAAACTGTTTTTT. It specifies CASSFGAANEKLFF.

This clone showed up just a few times. The rearrangement links TRBV19 to TRBJ1-1; a possible D gene is TRBD1 (6 bases). This CDR3 contains 15 residues. V was shortened by 6 bases and J by 0 bases, with 14 bases between the two germline ends. Germline V gene sequence: CDR1 LNHDA, CDR2 SQIVND (reference sequence). The CDR3 reads CASRYRAGVNTEAFF. CDR3 coding DNA: TGTGCCAGTAGGTACAGGGCAGGGGTGAACACTGAAGCTTTCTTT.

This clone has just a few counts. The V gene is TRBV5-1, the J gene TRBJ2-6; possibly TRBD1 for D (5 bases). The CDR3 is made up of 17 amino acids. Trimming cost V 2 bases and J 0 bases, with 12 bases left between them. Germline CDR1 SGHRS, CDR2 YFSETQ. The CDR3 DNA is TGCGCCAGCAGCTTTGGTCAGGGCAACTCTGGGGCCAACGTCCTGACTTTC. Encoded protein: CASSFGQGNSGANVLTF.

The chain links TRBV5-5 to TRBJ2-5; a weak D match, TRBD2 (6 bases). V was trimmed by 4 bases and J by 6 bases, leaving 13 bases between them. The CDR3 has 13 residues. Germline CDR1 and CDR2: SGHKS and YYEKEE (reference sequence). This CDR3 is CASSPWEEKTQYF. CDR3 DNA sequence: TGTGCCAGCAGCCCATGGGAGGAGAAGACCCAGTACTTC.

The V call is TRBV7-3, the J call TRBJ2-7; D ambiguous. The germline gives CDR1 SGHTA, CDR2 FQGTGA. V lost 2 bases, J lost 5 bases, and 10 bases lay in between. This CDR3 region has 13 residues. The CDR3 here is CASSLYAVNEQYF. Written as DNA, the CDR3 is TGTGCCAGCAGCTTATACGCGGTAAACGAGCAGTACTTC.

The CDR3 sequence is CASSSAGGYTF. The CDR3 region has the DNA TGTGCCAGCAGTTCAGCCGGGGGCTACACCTTC. The chain combines TRBV6-5 with TRBJ1-2; D is unresolved. CDR1 and CDR2 from the germline V gene are MNHEY and SVGAGI. Trimming removed 4 bases at V and 8 bases at J, with 8 bases between. The CDR3 is 11 residues long.

There are a few counts of this clone. The chain uses TRBV19 and TRBJ1-1; no clear D gene. CDR1 is LNHDA and CDR2 is SQIVND in the germline V gene (reference sequence). This CDR3 is 14 amino acids long. V was cut by 6 bases and J by 4 bases, with 15 bases left in between. In DNA form, the CDR3 reads TGTGCCAGTAGGATCGGTTATTTTAGCACTGAAGCTTTCTTT. It is translated as CASRIGYFSTEAFF.

This clone has only a few counts. V is TRBV4-1 and J is TRBJ2-3; D remains ambiguous. CDR3 size: 15 residues. V was pared by 2 bases and J by 2 bases, with 11 bases between. CDR1 is MGHRA and CDR2 is YSYEKL in the germline V gene. In DNA form, the CDR3 reads TGCGCCAGCAGCCAAATTAGCAGATTCACAGATACGCAGTATTTT. It yields the protein CASSQISRFTDTQYF.